This entry features one T cell receptor (beta chain) sequence. As yet, its antigen is unknown. The sample originates from a study of persistence of HIV-infected CD4 T cells. About the research overall: Donors were ART-treated; their CMV- and Gag-responding CD4+ T cells were isolated. Up to roughly 200 mL blood was drawn at multiple time points; a couple of donors had single-time leukapheresis. Whole-study findings and limits: The rare CMV-responding cells with HIV-1 proviruses were not separately TCR-sequenced. TCRbeta richness was lower in CMV- and Gag-responding cells than in anti-CD3/anti-CD28-responding cells.

Sequencing used immunoSEQ version 4 in survey mode. Method: immunoSEQ multiplex PCR; TCRdb's copy keeps in-frame clones and lacks some. This table has about 35,000 clones, 85% to 90% appearing once. An overlapping HIV-1 Gag peptide pool stimulated these cells at roughly 0.97 ug/peptide/mL. CD40L/CD69 double-negative CD45RO-high memory CD4+ T cells were collected. CDR3 length: 14 residues. The V gene's germline CDR1 is LNHDA and CDR2 SQIVND (reference sequence). V was cut by 3 bases and J by 3 bases, with 8 bases left in between. This clonotype was obtained from an adult with HIV. The donor label of this sample is uncertain. The chain has TRBV19 and TRBJ2-2; D unresolved. The material was cultured CD4+ T cells from PBMCs, obtained from a patient who received antiretroviral therapy. The CDR3 loop reads CASSIGSHTGELFF. In DNA form, the CDR3 reads TGTGCCAGTAGTATCGGTTCTCACACCGGGGAGCTGTTTTTT.